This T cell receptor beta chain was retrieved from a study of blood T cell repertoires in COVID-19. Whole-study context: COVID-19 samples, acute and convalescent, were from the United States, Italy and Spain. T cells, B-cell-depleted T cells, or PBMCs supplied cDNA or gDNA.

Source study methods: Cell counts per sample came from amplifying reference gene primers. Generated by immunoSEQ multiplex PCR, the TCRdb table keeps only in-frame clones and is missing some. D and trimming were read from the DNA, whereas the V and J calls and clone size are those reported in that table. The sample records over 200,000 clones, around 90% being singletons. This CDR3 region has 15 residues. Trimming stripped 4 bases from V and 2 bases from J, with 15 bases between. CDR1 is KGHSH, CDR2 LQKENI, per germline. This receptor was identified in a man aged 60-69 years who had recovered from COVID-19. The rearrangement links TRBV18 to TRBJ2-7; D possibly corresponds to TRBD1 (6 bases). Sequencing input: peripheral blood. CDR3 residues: CASSRGQPGAYEQYF. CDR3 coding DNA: TGTGCCAGCTCACGCGGACAGCCCGGGGCCTACGAGCAGTACTTC.